This TCR beta chain was identified during a study of blood T cell repertoires in COVID-19. Study at large: Researchers got acute and convalescent COVID-19 samples from the United States, Italy and Spain.

Germline CDR1 and CDR2: MNHEY and SVGAGI. V was shortened by 6 bases and J by 1 base, with 13 bases between the two germline ends. The CDR3 spans 14 residues. The authors' processing: The authors estimated nucleated cell counts from reference gene primer amplification. TCRdb's table, derived via immunoSEQ multiplex PCR, lists solely in-frame clones and lacks some. V, J and clone size were drawn from that table, and D and trimming were deduced from the DNA. The repertoire holds fewer than 350,000 clones, with 70% to 90% as singletons. The sequencing sample was made of peripheral blood. The TCR was taken from a human donor in a cohort sampled during active COVID-19. The V gene is TRBV6-5, the J gene TRBJ2-7; D is perhaps TRBD1 (6 bases). The CDR3 loop is CASRTGQRSYEQYF. The CDR3 DNA is TGTGCCAGCAGGACCGGACAGCGATCCTACGAGCAGTACTTC.